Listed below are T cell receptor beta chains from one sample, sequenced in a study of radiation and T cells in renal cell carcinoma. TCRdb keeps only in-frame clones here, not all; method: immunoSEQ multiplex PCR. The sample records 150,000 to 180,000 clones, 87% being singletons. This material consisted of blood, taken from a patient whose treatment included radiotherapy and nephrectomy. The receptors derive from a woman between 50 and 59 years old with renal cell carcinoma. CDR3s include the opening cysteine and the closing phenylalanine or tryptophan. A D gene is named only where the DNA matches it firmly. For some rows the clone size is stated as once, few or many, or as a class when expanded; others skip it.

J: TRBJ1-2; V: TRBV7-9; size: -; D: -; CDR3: CASSWSNYGYTF; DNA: TGTGCCAGCAGTTGGAGTAACTATGGCTACACCTTC
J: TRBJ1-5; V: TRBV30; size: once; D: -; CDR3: CAWSRPGTPVNQPQHF; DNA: TGTGCCTGGAGTCGACCCGGGACACCGGTAAATCAGCCCCAGCATTTT
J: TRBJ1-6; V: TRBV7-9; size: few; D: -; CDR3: CASSLQAGTGNSPLHF; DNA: TGTGCCAGCAGCCTCCAGGCCGGGACGGGTAATTCACCCCTCCACTTT
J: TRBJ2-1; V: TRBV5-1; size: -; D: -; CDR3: CASSLATDNEQFF; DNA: TGCGCCAGCAGCTTGGCGACAGATAATGAGCAGTTCTTC
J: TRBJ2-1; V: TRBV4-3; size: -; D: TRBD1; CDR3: CASSPTAGTGELEQFF; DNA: TGCGCCAGCAGCCCCACGGCCGGGACAGGGGAACTTGAGCAGTTCTTC
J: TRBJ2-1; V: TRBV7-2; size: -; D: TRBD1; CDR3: CASSTGGRYNEQFF; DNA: TGTGCCAGCAGCACAGGGGGCAGGTACAATGAGCAGTTCTTC
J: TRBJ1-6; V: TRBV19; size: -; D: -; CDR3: CASSFRELNSPLHF; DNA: TGTGCCAGTAGCTTCAGGGAGCTAAATTCACCCCTCCACTTT
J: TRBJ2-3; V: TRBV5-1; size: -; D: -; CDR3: CASSFEGSGTDTQYF; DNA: TGCGCCAGCAGCTTCGAGGGGTCGGGCACAGATACGCAGTATTTT
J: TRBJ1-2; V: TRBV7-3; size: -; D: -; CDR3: CASTQDPGSSYGYTF; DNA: TGTGCCAGCACCCAGGACCCCGGTAGTAGCTATGGCTACACCTTC
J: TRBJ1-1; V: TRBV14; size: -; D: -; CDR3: CASSQTKNTEAFF; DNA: TGTGCCAGCAGCCAGACAAAGAACACTGAAGCTTTCTTT
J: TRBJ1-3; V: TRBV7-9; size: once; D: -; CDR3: CASSPGQISGNTIYF; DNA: TGTGCCAGCAGTCCCGGACAAATCTCTGGAAACACCATATATTTT
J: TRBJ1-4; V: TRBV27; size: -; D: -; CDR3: CASSLRAGGGKLFF; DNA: TGTGCCAGCAGTTTGAGGGCCGGCGGTGGAAAACTGTTTTTT
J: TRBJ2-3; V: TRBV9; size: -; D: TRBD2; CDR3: CASSEGLAGTDTQYF; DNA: TGTGCCAGCAGCGAGGGACTAGCGGGCACAGATACGCAGTATTTT
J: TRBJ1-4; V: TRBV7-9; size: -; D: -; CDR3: CASSSGGVTTNEKLFF; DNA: TGTGCCAGCAGCTCCGGTGGGGTGACGACTAATGAAAAACTGTTTTTT
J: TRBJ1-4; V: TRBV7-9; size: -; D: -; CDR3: CASSTTWNEKLFF; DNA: TGTGCCAGCAGCACTACATGGAATGAAAAACTGTTTTTT
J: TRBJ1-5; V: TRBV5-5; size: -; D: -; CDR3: CASSLWDSNQPQHF; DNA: TGTGCCAGCAGCTTGTGGGATAGCAATCAGCCCCAGCATTTT
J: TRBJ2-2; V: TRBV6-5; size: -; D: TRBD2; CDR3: CASSYSITGGTGELFF; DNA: TGTGCCAGCAGTTACTCGATTACGGGGGGCACCGGGGAGCTGTTTTTT
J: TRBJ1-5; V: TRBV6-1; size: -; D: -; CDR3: CASSGQASNQPQHF; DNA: TGTGCCAGCAGTGGCCAGGCCAGCAATCAGCCCCAGCATTTT
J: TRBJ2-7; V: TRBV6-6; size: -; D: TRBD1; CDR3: CASSPQGDSSYEQYF; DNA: TGTGCCAGCAGTCCCCAGGGGGATAGCTCCTACGAGCAGTACTTC
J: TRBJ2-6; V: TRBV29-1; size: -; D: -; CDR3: CSVDVSGANVLTF; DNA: TGCAGCGTTGATGTCTCTGGGGCCAACGTCCTGACTTTC
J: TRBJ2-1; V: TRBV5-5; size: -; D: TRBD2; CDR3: CASSPSGVTSYNEQFF; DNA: TGTGCCAGCAGCCCTAGCGGAGTCACCTCCTACAATGAGCAGTTCTTC
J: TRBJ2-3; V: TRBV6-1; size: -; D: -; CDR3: CASERAGADTQYF; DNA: TGTGCCAGCGAACGGGCGGGTGCAGATACGCAGTATTTT
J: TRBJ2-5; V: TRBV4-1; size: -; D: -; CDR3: CASSQDSQGQYQETQYF; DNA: TGCGCCAGCAGCCAAGATTCGCAGGGGCAGTACCAAGAGACCCAGTACTTC
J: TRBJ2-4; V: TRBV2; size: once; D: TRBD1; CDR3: CASSAGTGLVAKNIQYF; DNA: TGTGCCAGCAGTGCCGGGACAGGGCTTGTAGCCAAAAACATTCAGTACTTC
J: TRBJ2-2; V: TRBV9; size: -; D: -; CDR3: CASSVAVNTGELFF; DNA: TGTGCCAGCAGCGTTGCAGTTAACACCGGGGAGCTGTTTTTT
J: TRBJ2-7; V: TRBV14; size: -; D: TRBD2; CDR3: CASSQGGGWYEQYF; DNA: TGTGCCAGCAGCCAAGGCGGGGGGTGGTACGAGCAGTACTTC
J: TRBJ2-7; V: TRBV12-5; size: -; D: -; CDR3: CASGLTQNYEQYF; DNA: TGTGCTAGTGGTTTGACACAGAATTACGAGCAGTACTTC